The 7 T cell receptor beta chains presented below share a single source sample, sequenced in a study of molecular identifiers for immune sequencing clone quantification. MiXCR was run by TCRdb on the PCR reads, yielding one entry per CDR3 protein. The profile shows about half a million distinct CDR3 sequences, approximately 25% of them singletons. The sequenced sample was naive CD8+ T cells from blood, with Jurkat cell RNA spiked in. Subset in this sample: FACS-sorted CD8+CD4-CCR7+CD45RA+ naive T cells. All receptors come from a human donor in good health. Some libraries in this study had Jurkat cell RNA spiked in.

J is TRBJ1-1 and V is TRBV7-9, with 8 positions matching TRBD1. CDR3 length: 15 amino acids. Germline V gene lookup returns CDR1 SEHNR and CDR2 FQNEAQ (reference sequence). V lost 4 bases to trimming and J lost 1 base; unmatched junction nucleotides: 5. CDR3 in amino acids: CASSSYRGANTEAFF. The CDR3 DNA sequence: TGTGCCAGCAGCTCATACAGGGGGGCGAACACTGAAGCTTTCTTT.

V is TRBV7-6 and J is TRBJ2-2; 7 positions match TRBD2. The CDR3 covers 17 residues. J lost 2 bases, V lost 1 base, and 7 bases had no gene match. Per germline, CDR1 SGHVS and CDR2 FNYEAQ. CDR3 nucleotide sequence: TGTGCCAGCAGCTTAGGCGCCGGGACTACTAACACCGGGGAGCTGTTTTTT. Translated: CASSLGAGTTNTGELFF.

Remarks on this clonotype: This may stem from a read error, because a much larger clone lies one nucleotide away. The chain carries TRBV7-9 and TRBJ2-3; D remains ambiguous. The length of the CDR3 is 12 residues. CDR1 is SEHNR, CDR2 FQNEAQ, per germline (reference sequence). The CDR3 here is CASGLDGDTQYF. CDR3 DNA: TGTGCCAGCGGCTTAGATGGAGATACGCAGTATTTT.

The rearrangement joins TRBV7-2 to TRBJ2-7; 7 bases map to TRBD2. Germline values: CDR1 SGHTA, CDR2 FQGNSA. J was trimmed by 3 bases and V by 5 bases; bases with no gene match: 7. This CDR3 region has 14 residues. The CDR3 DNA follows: TGTGCCAGCAGCCTTAGCGGGTATCACTACGAGCAGTACTTC. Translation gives CASSLSGYHYEQYF.

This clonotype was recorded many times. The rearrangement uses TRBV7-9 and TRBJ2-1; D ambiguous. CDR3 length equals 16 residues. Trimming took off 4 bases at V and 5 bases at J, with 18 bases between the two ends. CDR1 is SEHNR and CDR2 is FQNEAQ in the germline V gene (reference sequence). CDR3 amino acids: CASSSRPRDLDNEQFF. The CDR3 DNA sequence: TGTGCCAGCAGCTCCCGGCCCCGAGACTTGGACAATGAGCAGTTCTTC.

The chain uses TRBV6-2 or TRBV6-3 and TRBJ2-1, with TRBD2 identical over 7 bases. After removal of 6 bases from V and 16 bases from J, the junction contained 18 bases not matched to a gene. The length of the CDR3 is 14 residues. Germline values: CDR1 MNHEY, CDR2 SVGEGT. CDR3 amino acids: CASSQHKLAPGEFF. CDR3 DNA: TGTGCCAGCAGCCAACACAAACTAGCGCCGGGGGAATTCTTC.

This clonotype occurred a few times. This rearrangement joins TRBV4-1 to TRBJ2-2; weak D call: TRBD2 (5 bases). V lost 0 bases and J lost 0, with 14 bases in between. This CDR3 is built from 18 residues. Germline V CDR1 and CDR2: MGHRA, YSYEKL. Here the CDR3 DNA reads TGCGCCAGCAGCCAAGAGACTACCCAACTTGCGAACACCGGGGAGCTGTTTTTT. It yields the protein CASSQETTQLANTGELFF.